What follows are 20 T cell receptor beta chains derived from one specimen sequenced in a study of tumor-infiltrating lymphocytes in oesophageal squamous cell carcinoma. Each CDR3 protein is one row after TCRdb ran MiXCR on the PCR reads. Of over 15,000 distinct CDR3 sequences in the sample, roughly 50% were seen once. The sequenced material came from esophageal tumor tissue. The source is a female donor with esophageal squamous cell carcinoma.

The CDR3 loop is CASSARGGQGYEQYF. The CDR3, as DNA: TGTGCCAGCAGCGCAAGGGGGGGACAGGGGTACGAGCAGTATTTT. The chain is built from TRBV7-8 and TRBJ2-3, with 10 bases fitting TRBD1. CDR1 and CDR2 (germline): SGHVS, FQNEAQ. V shed 5 bases and J 11 bases; nucleotides not matched to a gene: 13. This CDR3 has 15 amino acids.

A word on this clonotype: Likely a read error: the CDR3 ends without its conserved phenylalanine or tryptophan. The DNA is left out, because the CDR3 cannot be placed on it with certainty; the CDR3 is given as TCRdb lists it. The chain links TRBV10-3 to TRBJ2-6; TRBD2, the table's D call, was not compared with the DNA. From germline, CDR1 is ENHRY and CDR2 SYGVKD. Termini included, the CDR3 measures 19 amino acids. The chain's CDR3 is CAISGTLAPSSYNEQYFGA.

This chain links TRBV7-8 with TRBJ2-5; 8 nucleotides line up with TRBD2. The end of the DNA is better explained by TRBJ2-7, so the J call may be wrong. The germline gives CDR1 SGHVS, CDR2 FQNEAQ. The CDR3 sequence is 14 residues long. CDR3 bases: TGTGCCAGCAGCACCCAAAGCGGGAGTTACGAGCAGTACTTC. It yields the protein CASSTQSGSYEQYF.

The rearrangement uses TRBV5-6 and TRBJ2-6; D remains ambiguous. Near its end, the DNA agrees better with TRBJ2-1, so the J call may be wrong. Germline V gene sequence: CDR1 SGHDT, CDR2 YYEEEE. The CDR3 covers 14 residues. CDR3 coding DNA: TGTGCCAGCAGCTGGGCGCTAGGAACCTACGAGCAGTTCTTC. Residues: CASSWALGTYEQFF.

V is TRBV12-3 or TRBV12-4 and J is TRBJ2-1, with D possibly TRBD1 on 6 matching bases. The CDR3 extends over 12 amino acids. The germline V and J ends were trimmed by 6 bases and 10 bases, with 13 bases remaining between them. As DNA, the CDR3 is TGTGCCAGCAGACGGACAGTACTCGAGCAGTTCTTC. Encoded protein: CASRRTVLEQFF.

This clonotype has a handful of counts. The V gene is TRBV7-8, the J gene TRBJ2-1; D not certain. Germline lookup yields CDR1 SGHVS and CDR2 FQNEAQ. This CDR3 is 13 amino acids long. Trimming left V 5 bases short and J 7 bases short, with 12 bases between. The CDR3 bases are TGTGCCAGCAGCCCAGGTGGGCCTAATGAGCAGTTCTTC. Translation gives CASSPGGPNEQFF.

With respect to this clonotype: The DNA is left out, because the CDR3 cannot be placed on it with certainty; the CDR3 is given as TCRdb lists it. The chain has TRBV7-2 and TRBJ1-5. Germline loops: CDR1 SGHTA, CDR2 FQGNSA. The CDR3 numbers 19 amino acids, ends counted. The CDR3 spells CASSLTSIEQFFGAGHQHF.

This clonotype was seen more than once but under ten times. The V and J genes are TRBV7-6 and TRBJ2-2, with 8 bases that match TRBD2. Trimming removed 2 bases from V and 5 bases from J; junction bases left unmatched: 7. This CDR3 is 16 amino acids long. CDR1 SGHVS and CDR2 FNYEAQ come from the germline V gene. CDR3 sequence: CASSLRAGGTTGELFF. The CDR3 bases are TGTGCCAGCAGCTTAAGGGCGGGAGGAACGACCGGGGAGCTGTTTTTT.

This clonotype was recorded a few times. This chain links TRBV10-1 with TRBJ2-7, with D tentatively TRBD1 or TRBD2 (5 bases each). CDR1 and CDR2 from the germline V gene are WNHNN and SYGVQD (reference sequence). CDR3 size: 15 residues. The V gene lost 6 bases and the J gene lost 9 bases, with 24 bases spanning the gap. The CDR3 region has the DNA TGCGCCAGCAGGGACCAAGGGACGGACTCGGGCGGGCAGTACTTC. Its translation: CASRDQGTDSGGQYF.

The sample holds one count of this clonotype. The V call is TRBV7-6, the J call TRBJ1-1; possible D gene TRBD1, 6 bases. This CDR3 is built from 16 residues. V lost 2 bases to trimming and J lost 8 bases, with 21 bases between them. CDR1 and CDR2 (germline): SGHVS, FNYEAQ. CDR3 sequence reads: CASSLSQGTSWSEAFF. DNA for the CDR3: TGTGCCAGCAGCTTAAGTCAGGGGACCTCCTGGTCGGAAGCTTTCTTT.

This clonotype counts as medium-sized. This chain joins TRBV6-1 and TRBJ2-7, with D perhaps TRBD1 (6 bases). The CDR3 sequence is 12 residues long. V was clipped by 5 bases and J by 4 bases, with 9 bases between them. From germline, CDR1 is MNHNS and CDR2 SASEGT. CDR3: CASSQQGYEQYF. CDR3 nucleotide sequence: TGTGCCAGCAGTCAACAGGGTTACGAGCAGTACTTC.

The chain uses TRBV24-1 and TRBJ2-3; D may be TRBD1 (5 bases). Germline V gene lookup returns CDR1 KGHDR and CDR2 SFDVKD. The CDR3 loop spans 12 amino acids. The V gene lost 10 bases and the J gene lost 5 bases, with 12 bases spanning the gap. CDR3 bases: TGTGCCACAGACAGTGTCGAAGATACGCAGTATTTT. Protein sequence: CATDSVEDTQYF.

V is TRBV6-6 and J is TRBJ2-5; 7 bases map to TRBD1. TRBJ2-1 matches the DNA end more closely, so the J call is doubtful. Germline lookup yields CDR1 MNHNY and CDR2 SVGAGI (reference sequence). The CDR3 has 13 residues. The CDR3 loop is CASSQQGNNEQFF. In nucleotides, the CDR3 is TGTGCCAGCAGTCAACAGGGGAACAATGAGCAGTTCTTC.

A few counts support this clonotype. This may be a read error: a much more frequent sequence differs by one nucleotide. The chain carries TRBV5-1 and TRBJ2-5, with TRBD2 identical over 11 bases. Germline V gene data show CDR1 as SGHRS and CDR2 as YFSETQ. The V gene end was trimmed by 5 bases and the J gene end by 11 bases; junction bases not matched to a gene: 11. The length of the CDR3 is 14 residues. The CDR3 DNA follows: TGCGCCAGCAGACAGGGACTAGCGGAGAATGAGCAGTACTTC. Encoded protein: CASRQGLAENEQYF. Variable domain in full (rest from reference TRBV5-1 and TRBJ2-5): KAGVTQTPRYLIKTRGQQVTLSCSPISGHRSVSWYQQTPGQGLQFLFEYFSETQRNKGNFPGRFSGRQFSNSRSEMNVSTLELGDSALYLCASRQGLAENEQYFGPGTRLLVL.

This clonotype was detected once. This chain links TRBV27 with TRBJ2-7, with D unclear. TRBJ2-1 matches the DNA end more closely, so the J call is doubtful. The CDR3 is 16 residues long. In germline, CDR1 is MNHEY, CDR2 SMNVEV (reference sequence). The CDR3 region is CASSLSPSQLGNEQFF. The CDR3 region has the DNA TGTGCCAGCAGTTTGTCTCCCTCCCAACTCGGCAATGAGCAGTTCTTC.

The chain is built from TRBV18 and TRBJ2-2, with 10 nucleotides matching TRBD2. Germline assignment: CDR1 KGHSH and CDR2 LQKENI. V lost 1 base to trimming and J lost 4 bases; unmatched junction nucleotides: 3. The CDR3 is made up of 16 amino acids. This chain's CDR3 is CASSPHPSGGTGELFF. The CDR3 bases are TGTGCCAGCTCACCACATCCTAGCGGGGGCACCGGGGAGCTGTTTTTT.

This clonotype was recorded at least ten times. CDR3 region: CATSGPRGDNQGLQETQYF. In DNA form, the CDR3 reads TGTGCCACCAGTGGCCCTCGCGGAGACAACCAAGGCCTGCAAGAGACCCAGTACTTC. The chain couples TRBV24-1 to TRBJ2-5; no clear D gene. Deletions cut 5 bases from V and 2 bases from J, with 26 bases between. Germline V gene data show CDR1 as KGHDR and CDR2 as SFDVKD. The CDR3 spans 19 residues.

This clonotype is labeled medium-sized. V is TRBV6-1 and J is TRBJ2-3; TRBD1 might be the D (5 bases). In germline, CDR1 is MNHNS, CDR2 SASEGT. The CDR3 consists of 13 residues. V lost 8 bases to trimming and J lost 4 bases, with 13 bases between them. The CDR3 coding sequence is TGTGCCAGCTGGGGCGTAACGTCAGATACGCAGTATTTT. Amino acids: CASWGVTSDTQYF.

The rearrangement joins TRBV28 to TRBJ1-6, with D hard to call. The CDR3 contains 14 residues. CDR1 and CDR2 from the germline V gene are MDHEN and SYDVKM. The ends were cut back, 3 bases at V and 3 bases at J, with 6 bases in the middle. Here the CDR3 DNA reads TGTGCCAGCAGTTTTGAGCGCTATAATTCACCCCTCCACTTT. Translation gives CASSFERYNSPLHF.

The chain links TRBV7-2 to TRBJ2-5, with 7 bases that match TRBD1. The J call may be mistaken, given a closer DNA end match to TRBJ1-2. Germline CDR1 reads SGHTA; CDR2 reads FQGNSA. The CDR3 is 14 residues long. The CDR3 DNA sequence: TGTGCCAGCAGCCGGTTCGGACAGGACTTGAGCTACACCTTC. Protein sequence: CASSRFGQDLSYTF.